The rows below give T cell receptor beta chains drawn from one sample of a study of beta chain features in type 1 diabetes. This table comes from immunoSEQ multiplex PCR, and its TCRdb copy is limited to in-frame clones, with some not included. The data hold approximately 400,000 clones, with less than 15% observed a single time. The sequencing sample was made of naive CD4+ T cells from blood. The receptors originated from a woman aged 18-30 years in good health. CDR3s include the opening cysteine and the closing phenylalanine or tryptophan. The D gene is left open where the match is weak. Clone size is shown for a subset of rows, as once, few, many or a class of expanded clone.

d_call: NA
v_call: TRBV27
clone_size: NA
j_call: TRBJ2-7
cdr3_aa: CASSLSGLGAGTYEQYF
cdr3_nt: TGTGCCAGCAGTTTATCGGGATTGGGGGCTGGGACCTACGAGCAGTACTTC

d_call: TRBD2
v_call: TRBV19
clone_size: few
j_call: TRBJ2-3
cdr3_aa: CASTYSGSWDTDTQYF
cdr3_nt: TGTGCCAGTACCTATAGCGGGAGTTGGGATACAGATACGCAGTATTTT

d_call: NA
v_call: TRBV21-1
clone_size: few
j_call: TRBJ2-7
cdr3_aa: CASSDRDRGLNEQYF
cdr3_nt: TGTGCCAGCAGCGACCGGGACAGGGGGCTGAACGAGCAGTACTTC

d_call: NA
v_call: TRBV30
clone_size: NA
j_call: TRBJ1-5
cdr3_aa: CAWSYREGQPQHF
cdr3_nt: TGTGCCTGGAGCTACAGGGAAGGCCAGCCCCAGCATTTT

d_call: NA
v_call: TRBV9
clone_size: few
j_call: TRBJ1-1
cdr3_aa: CASSVGEDREAFF
cdr3_nt: TGTGCCAGCAGCGTAGGTGAGGACAGAGAAGCTTTCTTT

d_call: TRBD2
v_call: TRBV7-2
clone_size: few
j_call: TRBJ2-3
cdr3_aa: CASRTSGSTDTQYF
cdr3_nt: TGTGCCAGCAGGACTAGCGGGAGTACAGATACGCAGTATTTT

d_call: TRBD1
v_call: TRBV29-1
clone_size: NA
j_call: TRBJ2-3
cdr3_aa: CSVEDRGQIPDTQYF
cdr3_nt: TGCAGCGTAGAGGACAGGGGGCAGATCCCAGATACGCAGTATTTT

d_call: TRBD2
v_call: TRBV27
clone_size: few
j_call: TRBJ2-1
cdr3_aa: CASNALAGLYNEQFF
cdr3_nt: TGTGCCAGCAACGCACTAGCGGGGCTCTACAATGAGCAGTTCTTC

d_call: NA
v_call: TRBV7-2
clone_size: NA
j_call: TRBJ1-5
cdr3_aa: CASSASTGSQPQHF
cdr3_nt: TGTGCCAGCAGCGCTTCGACGGGTTCTCAGCCCCAGCATTTT

d_call: NA
v_call: TRBV14
clone_size: few
j_call: TRBJ1-1
cdr3_aa: CASSLQGPTEAFF
cdr3_nt: TGTGCCAGCAGCCTACAGGGACCCACTGAAGCTTTCTTT

d_call: NA
v_call: TRBV15
clone_size: few
j_call: TRBJ2-7
cdr3_aa: CATSREAGMGGEQYF
cdr3_nt: TGTGCCACCAGCAGAGAGGCAGGGATGGGAGGCGAGCAGTACTTC

d_call: NA
v_call: TRBV7-9
clone_size: NA
j_call: TRBJ2-7
cdr3_aa: CASSPGTPYEQYF
cdr3_nt: TGTGCCAGCAGCCCTGGGACTCCATACGAGCAGTACTTC

d_call: TRBD2
v_call: TRBV5-1
clone_size: few
j_call: TRBJ2-1
cdr3_aa: CASSLALGLAFNEQFF
cdr3_nt: TGCGCCAGCAGCTTGGCCTTAGGACTAGCTTTCAATGAGCAGTTCTTC

d_call: TRBD1
v_call: TRBV7-9
clone_size: NA
j_call: TRBJ1-5
cdr3_aa: CASSSQWTGKGSSNQPQHF
cdr3_nt: TGTGCCAGCAGCTCCCAATGGACAGGGAAGGGGTCGAGCAATCAGCCCCAGCATTTT

d_call: TRBD1
v_call: TRBV5-1
clone_size: few
j_call: TRBJ2-2
cdr3_aa: CASTGGTGGEELFF
cdr3_nt: TGCGCCAGCACCGGTGGGACAGGGGGCGAGGAGCTGTTTTTT

d_call: NA
v_call: TRBV25-1
clone_size: few
j_call: TRBJ2-6
cdr3_aa: CASSEPLGANVLTF
cdr3_nt: TGTGCCAGCAGTGAACCTCTGGGGGCCAACGTCCTGACTTTC

d_call: TRBD2
v_call: TRBV10-2
clone_size: few
j_call: TRBJ2-1
cdr3_aa: CASSTSGIAANEQFF
cdr3_nt: TGCGCCAGCAGTACTAGCGGGATTGCCGCCAATGAGCAGTTCTTC

d_call: NA
v_call: TRBV19
clone_size: NA
j_call: TRBJ2-7
cdr3_aa: CASRGEASYEQYF
cdr3_nt: TGTGCCAGTAGGGGGGAGGCTTCCTACGAGCAGTACTTC

d_call: TRBD1
v_call: TRBV7-9
clone_size: few
j_call: TRBJ1-5
cdr3_aa: CASSPFQGANQPQHF
cdr3_nt: TGTGCCAGCAGCCCCTTTCAGGGGGCCAATCAGCCCCAGCATTTT

d_call: NA
v_call: TRBV7-6
clone_size: NA
j_call: TRBJ1-1
cdr3_aa: CASSLDRAKEAFF
cdr3_nt: TGTGCCAGCAGCTTAGACAGGGCTAAAGAAGCTTTCTTT

d_call: NA
v_call: TRBV2
clone_size: NA
j_call: TRBJ1-2
cdr3_aa: CASSETGLSYGYTF
cdr3_nt: TGTGCCAGCAGTGAAACAGGGCTCTCCTATGGCTACACCTTC

d_call: NA
v_call: TRBV6-5
clone_size: NA
j_call: TRBJ1-4
cdr3_aa: CASSYSLATNEKLFF
cdr3_nt: TGTGCCAGCAGTTACTCGTTAGCAACTAATGAAAAACTGTTTTTT

d_call: TRBD1
v_call: TRBV5-1
clone_size: NA
j_call: TRBJ1-4
cdr3_aa: CASSFGDRDEKLFF
cdr3_nt: TGCGCCAGCAGCTTCGGGGACAGGGACGAAAAACTGTTTTTT

d_call: NA
v_call: TRBV4-2
clone_size: NA
j_call: TRBJ1-2
cdr3_aa: CASSQDTDYGYTF
cdr3_nt: TGTGCCAGCAGCCAAGATACAGACTATGGCTACACCTTC

d_call: TRBD1
v_call: TRBV6-5
clone_size: NA
j_call: TRBJ2-1
cdr3_aa: CASSPGQGIPNEQFF
cdr3_nt: TGTGCCAGCAGCCCGGGACAGGGAATCCCCAATGAGCAGTTCTTC

d_call: NA
v_call: TRBV30
clone_size: NA
j_call: TRBJ1-3
cdr3_aa: CAWSRELHGISGNTIYF
cdr3_nt: TGTGCCTGGAGCCGGGAGCTTCACGGGATTTCTGGAAACACCATATATTTT

d_call: NA
v_call: TRBV7-2
clone_size: NA
j_call: TRBJ2-7
cdr3_aa: CASSLALTSSYEQYF
cdr3_nt: TGTGCCAGCAGCTTAGCACTGACAAGCTCCTACGAGCAGTACTTC

d_call: NA
v_call: TRBV4-2
clone_size: NA
j_call: TRBJ2-2
cdr3_aa: CASSQDNRSPTGELFF
cdr3_nt: TGTGCCAGCAGCCAAGATAACAGGTCGCCCACCGGGGAGCTGTTTTTT

d_call: NA
v_call: TRBV29-1
clone_size: NA
j_call: TRBJ2-7
cdr3_aa: CSGQDSYEQYF
cdr3_nt: TGCAGCGGACAGGATTCCTACGAGCAGTACTTC

d_call: TRBD1
v_call: TRBV6-1
clone_size: NA
j_call: TRBJ1-5
cdr3_aa: CASSPGTGNQPQHF
cdr3_nt: TGTGCCAGCAGTCCTGGGACAGGGAATCAGCCCCAGCATTTT

d_call: NA
v_call: TRBV6-5
clone_size: few
j_call: TRBJ1-2
cdr3_aa: CATLSGVHYGYTF
cdr3_nt: TGTGCCACCCTTTCCGGGGTTCACTATGGCTACACCTTC

d_call: NA
v_call: TRBV6-6
clone_size: few
j_call: TRBJ2-3
cdr3_aa: CASSAGTDTQYF
cdr3_nt: TGTGCCAGCAGCGCGGGTACAGATACGCAGTATTTT

d_call: TRBD2
v_call: TRBV30
clone_size: NA
j_call: TRBJ2-1
cdr3_aa: CAWSAPSGPFNEQFF
cdr3_nt: TGTGCCTGGAGTGCTCCTAGCGGGCCGTTCAATGAGCAGTTCTTC

d_call: TRBD2
v_call: TRBV9
clone_size: NA
j_call: TRBJ2-1
cdr3_aa: CASSIQTSGGWNEQFF
cdr3_nt: TGTGCCAGCAGCATCCAGACTAGCGGGGGGTGGAATGAGCAGTTCTTC

d_call: NA
v_call: TRBV6-1
clone_size: NA
j_call: TRBJ1-1
cdr3_aa: CASGLLMNTEAFF
cdr3_nt: TGTGCATCTGGACTGTTGATGAACACTGAAGCTTTCTTT

d_call: TRBD1
v_call: TRBV15
clone_size: NA
j_call: TRBJ1-5
cdr3_aa: CATSTIDRGSVSNQPQHF
cdr3_nt: TGTGCCACCAGCACAATAGACAGGGGGTCGGTAAGCAATCAGCCCCAGCATTTT

d_call: NA
v_call: TRBV14
clone_size: NA
j_call: TRBJ2-6
cdr3_aa: CASSHVGGTGANVLTF
cdr3_nt: TGTGCCAGCAGCCATGTAGGCGGGACTGGGGCCAACGTCCTGACTTTC

d_call: NA
v_call: TRBV5-1
clone_size: NA
j_call: TRBJ1-1
cdr3_aa: CASSLARDISNTEAFF
cdr3_nt: TGCGCCAGCAGCTTGGCCCGGGACATATCGAACACTGAAGCTTTCTTT

d_call: TRBD1
v_call: TRBV10-3
clone_size: few
j_call: TRBJ1-2
cdr3_aa: CAISEEQGRGYTF
cdr3_nt: TGTGCCATCAGTGAGGAACAGGGGCGCGGCTACACCTTC

d_call: TRBD2
v_call: TRBV28
clone_size: few
j_call: TRBJ2-7
cdr3_aa: CASSLKVAGAYEQYF
cdr3_nt: TGTGCCAGCAGTTTAAAGGTAGCGGGAGCCTACGAGCAGTACTTC

d_call: TRBD1
v_call: TRBV7-2
clone_size: NA
j_call: TRBJ2-3
cdr3_aa: CASKDRATDTQYF
cdr3_nt: TGTGCCAGCAAGGACAGGGCGACAGATACGCAGTATTTT

d_call: NA
v_call: TRBV5-1
clone_size: NA
j_call: TRBJ2-5
cdr3_aa: CASSLGANQETQYF
cdr3_nt: TGCGCCAGCAGCTTGGGGGCCAATCAAGAGACCCAGTACTTC

d_call: TRBD1
v_call: TRBV9
clone_size: NA
j_call: TRBJ2-7
cdr3_aa: CASSVGVGTGTSYEQYF
cdr3_nt: TGTGCCAGCAGCGTAGGGGTCGGGACAGGCACTTCCTACGAGCAGTACTTC

d_call: NA
v_call: TRBV30
clone_size: NA
j_call: TRBJ1-4
cdr3_aa: CAWSVLLADNEKLFF
cdr3_nt: TGTGCCTGGAGTGTACTTCTGGCGGATAATGAAAAACTGTTTTTT

d_call: NA
v_call: TRBV19
clone_size: few
j_call: TRBJ2-7
cdr3_aa: CASTAAGTQDEQYF
cdr3_nt: TGTGCCAGTACCGCAGCGGGTACCCAAGACGAGCAGTACTTC